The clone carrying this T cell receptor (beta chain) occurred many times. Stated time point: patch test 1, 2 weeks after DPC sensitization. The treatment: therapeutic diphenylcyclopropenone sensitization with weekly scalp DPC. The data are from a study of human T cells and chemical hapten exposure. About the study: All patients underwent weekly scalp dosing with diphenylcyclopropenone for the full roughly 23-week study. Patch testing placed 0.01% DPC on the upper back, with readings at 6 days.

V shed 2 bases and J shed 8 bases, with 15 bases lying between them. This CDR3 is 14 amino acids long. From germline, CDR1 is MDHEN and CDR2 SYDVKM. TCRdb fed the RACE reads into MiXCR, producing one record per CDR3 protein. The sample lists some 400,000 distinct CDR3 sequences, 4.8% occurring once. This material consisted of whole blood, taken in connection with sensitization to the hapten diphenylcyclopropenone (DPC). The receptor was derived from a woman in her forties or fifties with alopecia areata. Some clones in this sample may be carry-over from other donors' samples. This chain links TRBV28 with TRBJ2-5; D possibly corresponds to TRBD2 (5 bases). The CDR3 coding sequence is TGTGCCAGCAGTTTACGGGGATCCACGGGAACCCAGTACTTC. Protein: CASSLRGSTGTQYF.